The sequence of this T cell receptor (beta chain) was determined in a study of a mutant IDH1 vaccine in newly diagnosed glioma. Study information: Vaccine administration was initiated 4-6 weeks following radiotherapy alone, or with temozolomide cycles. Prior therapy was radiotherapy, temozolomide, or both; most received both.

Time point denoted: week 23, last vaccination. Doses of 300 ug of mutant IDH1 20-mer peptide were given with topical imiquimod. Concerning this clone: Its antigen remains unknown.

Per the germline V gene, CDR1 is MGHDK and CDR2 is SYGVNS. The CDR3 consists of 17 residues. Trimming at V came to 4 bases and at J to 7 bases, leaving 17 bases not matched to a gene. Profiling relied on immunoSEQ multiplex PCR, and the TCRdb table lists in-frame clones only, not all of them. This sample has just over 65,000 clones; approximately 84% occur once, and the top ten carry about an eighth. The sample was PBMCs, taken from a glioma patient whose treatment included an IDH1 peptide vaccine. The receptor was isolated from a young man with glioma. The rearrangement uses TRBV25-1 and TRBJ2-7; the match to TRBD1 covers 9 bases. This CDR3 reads CASSGVGRTGDLGEQYF. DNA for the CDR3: TGTGCCAGCAGTGGGGTCGGACGGACAGGGGATTTAGGGGAGCAGTACTTC.